The rows below give T cell receptor beta chains drawn from one sample of a study of blood T cell repertoires in COVID-19. The data were produced by immunoSEQ multiplex PCR, yet TCRdb's version contains in-frame clones alone and is incomplete. The sample lists over 300,000 clones; around 83% were seen once. Material: peripheral blood. These receptors all stem from a woman aged 45-65 years with acute or convalescent COVID-19. Both conserved end residues are part of each CDR3. A D gene is named only where the DNA matches it firmly. Clone size is shown for a subset of rows, as once, few, many or a class of expanded clone.

abundance	d_gene	v_gene	j_gene	CDR3nt	CDR3aa
.	.	TRBV6-5	TRBJ1-4	TGTGCCAGCAGTTCCTACAGGAATGAAAAACTGTTTTTT	CASSSYRNEKLFF
.	TRBD2	TRBV5-1	TRBJ2-3	TGCGCCAGCACCGGGCTAGCGGGGAGCACAGATACGCAGTATTTT	CASTGLAGSTDTQYF
.	.	TRBV7-2	TRBJ2-7	TGTGCCAGCAGCTCGGGACTGTCCGCCTACGAGCAGTACTTC	CASSSGLSAYEQYF
.	.	TRBV10-1	TRBJ2-7	TGCGCCCACGGGGGCGAGCAGTACTTC	CAHGGEQYF
.	.	TRBV30	TRBJ2-1	TGTGCCTGGAGCAGGGACTGGAACAATGAGCAGTTCTTC	CAWSRDWNNEQFF
.	.	TRBV10-1	TRBJ2-3	TGCGCCAGCAGTCAATCCACAGATACGCAGTATTTT	CASSQSTDTQYF
few	TRBD1	TRBV2	TRBJ1-2	TGTGCCAGCAGGCCCCTGCACCAGGACAGGGGGAGTATGGGCTACACCTTC	CASRPLHQDRGSMGYTF
.	.	TRBV6-5	TRBJ2-7	TGTGCCAGCAGTTACTCGGGACAAAGGCAGTACGAGCAGTACTTC	CASSYSGQRQYEQYF
.	.	TRBV4-1	TRBJ2-3	TGCGCCAGCAGCCAAAAACCGGCCACGGGGGGCCTCATCGGCACAGATACGCAGTATTTT	CASSQKPATGGLIGTDTQYF
once	.	TRBV15	TRBJ1-1	TGTGCCACCAGCAGAGATCGCGGATTCGAAGCTTTCTTT	CATSRDRGFEAFF
.	.	TRBV11-3	TRBJ2-7	TGTGCCAGCAGCCCCGCCAGGGGAAGATCCTACGAGCAGTACTTC	CASSPARGRSYEQYF
.	.	TRBV27	TRBJ2-1	TGTGCCAGCAGTCAAGACCTAGCCGAGAGGCTTAATGCGCAGTTCTTC	CASSQDLAERLNAQFF
.	.	TRBV27	TRBJ1-1	TGTGCCAGCAGTTTATTAGGACAGAGGAACACTGAAGCTTTCTTT	CASSLLGQRNTEAFF
.	TRBD1	TRBV18	TRBJ2-1	TGTGCCAGCTCACCACAGTTCTCAGGGGGCGCAGACAATGAGCAGTTCTTC	CASSPQFSGGADNEQFF
.	TRBD1	TRBV6-5	TRBJ2-1	TGTGCCAGCAGACCACGACAGGGAGCTATGGATGAGCAGTTCTTC	CASRPRQGAMDEQFF
.	TRBD2	TRBV19	TRBJ2-1	TGTGCCAGTAGTAGGGGACTAGCGATGGATGAGCAGTTCTTC	CASSRGLAMDEQFF
.	TRBD1	TRBV27	TRBJ2-5	TGTGCCAGCAGGGACAGGGGGTCGGGAGAGACCCAGTACTTC	CASRDRGSGETQYF